What follows describes a single T cell receptor beta chain. The target antigen is unknown. These data belong to a study of T cell repertoires in cytomegalovirus infection. Study observations and caveats: Predominance within the ex vivo response was attributable to HLA-C-restricted CMV-specific TCR beta clonotypes. Adding up the frequency of public TCR beta families identified people who carried CMV plus the relevant HLA.

The CDR3 spans 17 residues. V lost 7 bases and J lost 2, with 21 bases in between. Germline V gene sequence: CDR1 LNHDA, CDR2 SQIVND (reference sequence). MiXCR, applied by TCRdb to the reads, yields one record per CDR3 protein. Of around 550,000 distinct CDR3 sequences in the sample, less than 30% are singletons; the top ten hold under 15%. This sequence originates from a human donor in good health (CMV status not recorded). Some clones in this sample may be carry-over from other donors' samples. This sequence joins TRBV19 and TRBJ1-5; the D is unclear. Material: PBMCs. CDR3 nucleotides: TGTGCCAGTACGACGAGCGGAGGGTTTGAGGGCAATCAGCCCCAGCATTTT. Its translation: CASTTSGGFEGNQPQHF.